This TCR beta chain was sequenced for a study of cytomegalovirus exposure and HLA in healthy donors. PCR used 60 Vbeta primers and 13 Jbeta primers. Produced via immunoSEQ multiplex PCR; TCRdb's table is partial and in-frame only. Of 65,000 to 80,000 clones listed, over 65% are singletons. The V gene's germline CDR1 is LNHDA and CDR2 SQIVND (reference sequence). Trimming cost V 3 bases and J 4 bases; bases outside gene matches: 7. This CDR3 is built from 15 residues. The specimen was PBMCs. The genes are TRBV19 and TRBJ2-7, with 9 bases that match TRBD2. The receptor was isolated from a man aged 40-49 years in good health and CMV-seropositive. CDR3 protein: CASSMEGSGRYEQYF. For the CDR3, the DNA is TGTGCCAGTAGTATGGAGGGTAGCGGGAGATACGAGCAGTACTTC.